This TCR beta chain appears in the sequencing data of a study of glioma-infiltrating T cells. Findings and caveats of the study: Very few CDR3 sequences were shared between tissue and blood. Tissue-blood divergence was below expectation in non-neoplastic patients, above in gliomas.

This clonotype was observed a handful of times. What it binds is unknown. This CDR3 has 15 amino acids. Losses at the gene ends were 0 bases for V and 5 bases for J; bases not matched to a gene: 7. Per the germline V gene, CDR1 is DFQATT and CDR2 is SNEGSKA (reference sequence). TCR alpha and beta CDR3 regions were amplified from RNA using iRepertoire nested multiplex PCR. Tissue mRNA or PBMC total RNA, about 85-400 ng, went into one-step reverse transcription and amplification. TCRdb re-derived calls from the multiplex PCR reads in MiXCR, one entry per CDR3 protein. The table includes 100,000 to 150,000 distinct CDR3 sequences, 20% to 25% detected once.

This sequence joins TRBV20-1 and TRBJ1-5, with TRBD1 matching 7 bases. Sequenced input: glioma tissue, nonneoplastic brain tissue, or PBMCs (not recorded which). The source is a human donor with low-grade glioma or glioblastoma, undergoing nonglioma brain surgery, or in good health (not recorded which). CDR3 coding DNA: TGCAGTGCTAGAGATCGAAGGACAGGAGATCAGCCCCAGCATTTT. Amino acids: CSARDRRTGDQPQHF.